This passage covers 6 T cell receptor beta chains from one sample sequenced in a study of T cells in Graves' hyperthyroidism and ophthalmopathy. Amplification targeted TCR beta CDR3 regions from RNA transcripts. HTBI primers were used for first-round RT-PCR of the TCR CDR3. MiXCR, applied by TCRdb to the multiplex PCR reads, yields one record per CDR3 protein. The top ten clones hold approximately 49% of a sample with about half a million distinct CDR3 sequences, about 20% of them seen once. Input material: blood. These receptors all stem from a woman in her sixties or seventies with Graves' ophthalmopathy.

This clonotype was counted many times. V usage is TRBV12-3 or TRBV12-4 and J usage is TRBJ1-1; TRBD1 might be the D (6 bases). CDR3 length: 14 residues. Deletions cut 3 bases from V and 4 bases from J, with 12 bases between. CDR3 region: CASSLRVGATEAFF. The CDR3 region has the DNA TGTGCCAGCAGTTTGAGAGTGGGGGCCACTGAAGCTTTCTTT.

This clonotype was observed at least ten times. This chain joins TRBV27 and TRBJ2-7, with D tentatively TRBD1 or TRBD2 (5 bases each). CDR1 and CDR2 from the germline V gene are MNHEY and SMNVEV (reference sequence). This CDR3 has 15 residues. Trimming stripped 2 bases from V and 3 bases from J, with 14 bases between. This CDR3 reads CASSLLLGRSYEQYF. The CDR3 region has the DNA TGTGCCAGCAGTTTACTGTTGGGACGGAGCTACGAGCAGTACTTC.

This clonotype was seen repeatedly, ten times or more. CDR3 protein: CASSLDSGTGQTEAFF. CDR3 coding DNA: TGTGCCAGCAGTTTAGACTCCGGGACAGGGCAAACTGAAGCTTTCTTT. The V call is TRBV12-3 or TRBV12-4, the J call TRBJ1-1; 9 bases map to TRBD1. Trimming took 1 base from V and 5 from J; bases not matched to a gene: 8. The CDR3 has 16 amino acids.

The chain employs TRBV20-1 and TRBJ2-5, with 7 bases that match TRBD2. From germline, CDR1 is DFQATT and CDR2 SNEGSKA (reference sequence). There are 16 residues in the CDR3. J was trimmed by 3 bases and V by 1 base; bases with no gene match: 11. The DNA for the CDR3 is TGCAGTGCTAGAGTGGGGGGAGCGGGAATAAAAGAGACCCAGTACTTC. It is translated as CSARVGGAGIKETQYF.

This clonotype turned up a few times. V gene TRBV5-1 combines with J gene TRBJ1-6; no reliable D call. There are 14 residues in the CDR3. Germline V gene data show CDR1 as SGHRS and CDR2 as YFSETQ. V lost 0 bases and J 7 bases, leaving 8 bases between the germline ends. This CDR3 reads CASSLDAGNSPLHF. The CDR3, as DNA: TGCGCCAGCAGCTTGGATGCCGGAAATTCACCCCTCCACTTT.

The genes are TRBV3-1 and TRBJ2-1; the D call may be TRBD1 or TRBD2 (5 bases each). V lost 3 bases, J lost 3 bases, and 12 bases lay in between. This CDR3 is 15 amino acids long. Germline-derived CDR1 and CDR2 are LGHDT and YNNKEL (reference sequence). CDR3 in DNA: TGTGCCAGCAGCCAGGGACCGGCTTACTACAATGAGCAGTTCTTC. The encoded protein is CASSQGPAYYNEQFF.